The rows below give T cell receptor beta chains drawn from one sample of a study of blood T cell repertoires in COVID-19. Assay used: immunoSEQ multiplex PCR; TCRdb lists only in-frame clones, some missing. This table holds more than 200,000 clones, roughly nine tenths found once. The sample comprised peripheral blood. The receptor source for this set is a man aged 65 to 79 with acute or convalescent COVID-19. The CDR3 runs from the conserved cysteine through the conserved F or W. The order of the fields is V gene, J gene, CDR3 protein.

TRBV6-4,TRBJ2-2,CASKPGQTYTGELFF
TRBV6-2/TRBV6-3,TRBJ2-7,CASSLPTGDIMYEQYF
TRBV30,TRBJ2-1,CAWSALNEQFF
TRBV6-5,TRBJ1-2,CASEGQIYGYTF
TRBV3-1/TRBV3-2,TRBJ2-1,CASSLYRDSDYEQFF
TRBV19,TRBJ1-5,CASIAQAYSNQPQHF
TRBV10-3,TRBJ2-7,CAIAGGTSYEQYF
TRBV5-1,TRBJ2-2,CASSLVVGTNTGELFF
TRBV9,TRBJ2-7,CASSEGQNPYEQYF
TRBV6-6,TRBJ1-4,CASSFGQGGEKLFF
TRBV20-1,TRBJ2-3,CSAEVSDTQYF
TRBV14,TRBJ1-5,CASSAGGNQPQHF
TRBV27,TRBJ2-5,CASSFGGAVQETQYF
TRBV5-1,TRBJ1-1,CASSFSGTENTEAFF
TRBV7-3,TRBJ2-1,CASSLSGRNYNEQFF
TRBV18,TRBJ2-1,CASLGGDRSPNEQFF
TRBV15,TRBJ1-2,CATSSQGSDYGYTF
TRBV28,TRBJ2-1,CASISASGSSYNEQFF
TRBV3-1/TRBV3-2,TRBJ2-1,CASSQNPEGRGNEQFF
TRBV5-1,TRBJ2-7,CASSFSGTDEQYF
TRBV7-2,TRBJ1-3,CASSSQGAGTGNTIYF
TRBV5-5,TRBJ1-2,CASSLQGPHTF
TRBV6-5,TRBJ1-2,CASSIRGAYGYTF